One sample yielded the 22 T cell receptor beta chains listed below, sequenced in a study of cytotoxic CD8 clonotypes in ibrutinib-treated CLL. The assay was immunoSEQ multiplex PCR, and TCRdb's table has in-frame clones only and misses some. Of more than 200,000 clones listed, roughly 74% are singletons. This sample comprised PBMCs, obtained after 24 months of ibrutinib treatment. Receptors originate from a human donor with chronic lymphocytic leukemia.

This chain uses TRBV29-1 with TRBJ1-1; no reliable D call. V dropped 0 bases and J dropped 10 bases, with 6 bases sitting between them. Germline loops: CDR1 SQVTM, CDR2 ANQGSEA. The CDR3 totals 10 residues. The DNA of the CDR3 is TGCAGCGTTGAAGAGGTTCTAGCTTTCTTT. Translating gives CSVEEVLAFF.

The chain links TRBV9 to TRBJ1-5; 9 bases map to TRBD1. Trimming took 2 bases from V and 3 from J; bases not matched to a gene: 3. CDR3 length: 15 amino acids. The germline CDR1 and CDR2 sequences are SGDLS and YYNGEE. The CDR3 DNA reads TGTGCCAGCAGCGTTGGGACAGGGCACAATCAGCCCCAGCATTTT. Its translation is CASSVGTGHNQPQHF.

This clone has just a few counts. The genes are TRBV27 and TRBJ1-5; 8 bases are shared with TRBD1. Germline-derived CDR1 and CDR2 are MNHEY and SMNVEV (reference sequence). The V gene end was trimmed by 5 bases and the J gene end by 7 bases; junction bases not matched to a gene: 10. CDR3 length equals 15 residues. The CDR3 is CASSTRQGFGQPQHF. The CDR3, as DNA: TGTGCCAGCAGTACGAGACAGGGGTTCGGGCAGCCCCAGCATTTT.

The CDR3 loop is CASTPGGLFPEAFF. The DNA of the CDR3 is TGTGCCAGCACCCCGGGAGGGCTCTTCCCTGAAGCTTTCTTT. The V and J genes are TRBV28 and TRBJ1-1; the D is unclear. The ends were cut back, 7 bases at V and 6 bases at J, with 18 bases in the middle. The CDR3 consists of 14 residues. Germline lookup yields CDR1 MDHEN and CDR2 SYDVKM.

The chain is built from TRBV18 and TRBJ1-1; tentatively, D is TRBD1 (6 bases). V dropped 3 bases and J dropped 10 bases, with 12 bases sitting between them. The V gene's germline CDR1 is KGHSH and CDR2 LQKENI. CDR3 length equals 12 residues. CDR3 nucleotide sequence: TGTGCCAGCTCACCGGGACAAAAGGGAGCTTTCTTT. This translates into CASSPGQKGAFF.

The V call is TRBV28, the J call TRBJ1-5; the D gene is possibly TRBD1 (5 bases). The germline V and J ends were trimmed by 5 bases and 6 bases, with 8 bases remaining between them. Germline V gene lookup returns CDR1 MDHEN and CDR2 SYDVKM. CDR3 length: 12 amino acids. CDR3: CASSRRVQPQHF. The CDR3 DNA reads as TGTGCCAGCAGTCGCAGGGTTCAGCCCCAGCATTTT.

This clone has just a few counts. The chain combines TRBV27 with TRBJ1-2; 7 nucleotides line up with TRBD1. In germline, CDR1 is MNHEY, CDR2 SMNVEV (reference sequence). This CDR3 region has 13 residues. The V gene end was trimmed by 10 bases and the J gene end by 6 bases; junction bases not matched to a gene: 11. CDR3 protein: CATGRGPVNGYTF. CDR3 coding DNA: TGTGCCACCGGAAGGGGGCCGGTGAATGGCTACACCTTC.

The count of this clone is one. The chain uses TRBV4-3 and TRBJ2-3; D gene ambiguous. From germline, CDR1 is LGHNA and CDR2 YSLEER. The V gene lost 0 bases and the J gene lost 0 bases, with 16 bases spanning the gap. The CDR3 extends over 18 amino acids. CDR3 sequence: CASSQERPRSLSTDTQYF. CDR3 nucleotides: TGCGCCAGCAGCCAAGAAAGGCCACGTAGCCTAAGCACAGATACGCAGTATTTT.

The chain carries TRBV6-1 and TRBJ2-7; D remains ambiguous. This CDR3 is built from 15 residues. Germline values: CDR1 MNHNS, CDR2 SASEGT. V lost 7 bases to trimming and J lost 3 bases, with 19 bases between them. The CDR3 DNA sequence: TGTGCCAGCACTATCTCGGACGCAGCTGACTACGAGCAGTACTTC. Residues: CASTISDAADYEQYF.

The chain links TRBV7-9 to TRBJ1-5; D is ambiguous. CDR1 and CDR2 from the germline V gene are SEHNR and FQNEAQ (reference sequence). This CDR3 has 13 amino acids. V lost 5 bases, J lost 9 bases, and 14 bases lay in between. The CDR3: CASSPQSAGPQHF. In DNA, the CDR3 is TGTGCCAGCAGCCCCCAATCAGCTGGGCCCCAGCATTTT.

The rearrangement joins TRBV14 to TRBJ2-3; a possible D gene is TRBD1 (5 bases). V shed 4 bases and J shed 0 bases, with 17 bases lying between them. This CDR3 region has 17 residues. Germline CDR1 SGHDN, CDR2 FVKESK. The CDR3 is CASSPLNRSTSTDTQYF. The CDR3 DNA reads as TGTGCCAGCAGCCCCCTAAACAGGAGCACTAGCACAGATACGCAGTATTTT.

V gene TRBV18 combines with J gene TRBJ2-1; 8 bases agree with TRBD2. The CDR3 consists of 15 residues. The J segment lost 4 bases and the V segment lost 4 bases, leaving 6 bases of the junction unmatched. CDR1 and CDR2 (germline): KGHSH, LQKENI. CDR3 sequence reads: CASSRTGLEYNEQFF. CDR3 nucleotides: TGTGCCAGCTCACGAACGGGACTAGAGTACAATGAGCAGTTCTTC.

The rearrangement links TRBV6-5 to TRBJ1-1; D might be TRBD1 (6 bases). CDR1 and CDR2 from the germline V gene are MNHEY and SVGAGI. This CDR3 has 14 residues. Deletions cut 6 bases from V and 4 bases from J, with 15 bases between. The chain's CDR3 is CASSAGGLGTEAFF. CDR3 nucleotide sequence: TGTGCCAGCAGCGCTGGGGGGCTGGGCACTGAAGCTTTCTTT.

The chain combines TRBV10-2 with TRBJ1-4, with D possibly TRBD1 on 6 matching bases. The CDR3 loop spans 14 amino acids. Germline values: CDR1 WSHSY, CDR2 SAAADI. V lost 7 bases and J lost 7, with 16 bases in between. CDR3 residues: CASNPGPQGEKLFF. CDR3 bases: TGCGCCAGCAATCCCGGGCCACAGGGTGAAAAACTGTTTTTT.

The chain links TRBV27 to TRBJ2-7; D might be TRBD1 (6 bases). V was trimmed by 6 bases and J by 3 bases, leaving 21 bases between them. The germline V gene encodes CDR1 MNHEY and CDR2 SMNVEV (reference sequence). This CDR3 has 16 amino acids. The CDR3 coding sequence is TGTGCCAGCAGCGAACACCCCGACAGGCCGAGCTACGAGCAGTACTTC. As protein: CASSEHPDRPSYEQYF.

This chain links TRBV27 with TRBJ2-7, with 10 positions matching TRBD2. CDR1 and CDR2 (germline): MNHEY, SMNVEV (reference sequence). Trimming cost V 2 bases and J 5 bases; bases outside gene matches: 3. The CDR3 totals 14 residues. CDR3 sequence reads: CASSLGTSVNEQYF. For the CDR3, the DNA is TGTGCCAGCAGTTTAGGGACTAGCGTGAACGAGCAGTACTTC.

In DNA, the CDR3 is TGTGCCACCAGCAGGGTCGAACAGTACCCTCAAGAGACCCAGTACTTC. Protein sequence: CATSRVEQYPQETQYF. This chain uses TRBV15 with TRBJ2-5; no firm D call. Germline assignment: CDR1 LNHNV and CDR2 YYDKDF (reference sequence). This CDR3 contains 16 residues. Trimming removed 3 bases at V and 2 bases at J, with 16 bases between.

The chain carries TRBV6-6 and TRBJ2-2; D gene ambiguous. V dropped 7 bases and J dropped 7 bases, with 13 bases sitting between them. The CDR3 loop spans 13 amino acids. The germline V gene has CDR1 MNHNY and CDR2 SVGAGI (reference sequence). CDR3 nucleotide sequence: TGTGCCAGCACGACATCGTTCCGCGGGGAGCTGTTTTTT. Translating it yields CASTTSFRGELFF.

The chain employs TRBV7-8 and TRBJ1-2, with unresolved D. The V and J ends lost 5 bases and 2 bases respectively, with 12 bases between them. Germline V gene data show CDR1 as SGHVS and CDR2 as FQNEAQ. The CDR3 loop spans 14 amino acids. This CDR3 is CASSRAMANYGYTF. CDR3 sequence (DNA): TGTGCCAGCAGCCGAGCGATGGCAAACTATGGCTACACCTTC. The entire variable domain, with the rest obtained from reference TRBV7-8 and TRBJ1-2, is as follows: GAGVSQSPRYKVAKRGQDVALRCDPISGHVSLFWYQQALGQGPEFLTYFQNEAQLDKSGLPSDRFFAERPEGSVSTLKIQRTQQEDSAVYLCASSRAMANYGYTFGSGTRLTVV.

The chain is built from TRBV5-1 and TRBJ2-2; D gene unclear. V dropped 9 bases and J dropped 8 bases, with 23 bases sitting between them. The CDR3 totals 15 residues. The germline gives CDR1 SGHRS, CDR2 YFSETQ. CDR3 residues: CATQSAELLSGELFF. The CDR3 region has the DNA TGCGCCACCCAGTCTGCGGAGCTTCTCAGTGGGGAGCTGTTTTTT.

The chain combines TRBV2 with TRBJ2-1, with 12 bases matching TRBD2. Germline V gene data show CDR1 as SNHLY and CDR2 as FYNNEI. The CDR3 length is 13 residues. V gave up 3 bases and J gave up 13 bases; unmatched junction bases: 4. The DNA for the CDR3 is TGTGCCAGCAGTGAGCTAGCGGGAGGGCCCCAGTTCTTC. This translates into CASSELAGGPQFF.

This clone was seen more than once but under ten times. CDR3 sequence: CASSPERVWQFF. CDR3 sequence (DNA): TGTGCCAGCTCACCTGAGCGGGTGTGGCAGTTCTTC. The rearrangement joins TRBV18 to TRBJ2-1; maybe TRBD2 (6 bases). This CDR3 has 12 amino acids. The germline CDR1 and CDR2 sequences are KGHSH and LQKENI. V was clipped by 3 bases and J by 12 bases, with 12 bases between them.